These 12 T cell receptor beta chains share one sample of origin, sequenced in a study of blood T cell repertoires in COVID-19. Using immunoSEQ multiplex PCR, the repertoire was profiled, and TCRdb retains in-frame clones only, with some absent. The data show around 280,000 clones, 70% to 90% seen once. Sequenced material: peripheral blood. These receptors were taken from a man between 65 and 85 years old with acute or convalescent COVID-19.

The chain is built from TRBV28 and TRBJ2-3, with D tentatively TRBD2 (6 bases). V was cut by 0 bases and J by 0 bases, with 16 bases left in between. From germline, CDR1 is MDHEN and CDR2 SYDVKM. CDR3 size: 18 residues. In DNA form, the CDR3 reads TGTGCCAGCAGTTTATGGGCCGCGGCGGGGCTAAGCACAGATACGCAGTATTTT. It is translated as CASSLWAAAGLSTDTQYF. The whole variable domain, remainder taken from reference TRBV28 and TRBJ2-3, is DVKVTQSSRYLVKRTGEKVFLECVQDMDHENMFWYRQDPGLGLRLIYFSYDVKMKEKGDIPEGYSVSREKKERFSLILESASTNQTSMYLCASSLWAAAGLSTDTQYFGPGTRLTVL.

The chain uses TRBV29-1 and TRBJ1-5; 10 nucleotides line up with TRBD1. V shed 7 bases and J 5 bases; nucleotides not matched to a gene: 8. The CDR3 runs to 14 residues. Per the germline V gene, CDR1 is SQVTM and CDR2 is ANQGSEA. DNA of the CDR3: TGCAGCGCCACCGGGACAGGGGCCGATCAGCCCCAGCATTTT. Encoded protein: CSATGTGADQPQHF.

The gene calls are TRBV6-5 and TRBJ2-5; 7 bases agree with TRBD1. CDR3 length: 15 amino acids. Germline CDR1 is MNHEY and CDR2 is SVGAGI. V lost 2 bases and J lost 2; bases outside the gene matches: 5. As DNA, the CDR3 is TGTGCCAGCAGTTACGCGGACAGGCCACAAGAGACCCAGTACTTC. It codes for CASSYADRPQETQYF.

The count of this clone is one. The CDR3 here is CASSQSQQGGAFF. CDR3 DNA sequence: TGTGCCAGCAGCCAATCGCAACAGGGGGGAGCTTTCTTT. The chain has TRBV16 and TRBJ1-1; 8 bases agree with TRBD1. The ends lost 0 bases at V and 10 bases at J; junction bases unmatched: 4. This CDR3 is 13 amino acids long. Germline V gene sequence: CDR1 KGHSY, CDR2 FQNENV. Full variable domain (missing parts from reference TRBV16 and TRBJ1-1): GEEVAQTPKHLVRGEGQKAKLYCAPIKGHSYVFWYQQVLKNEFKFLISFQNENVFDETGMPKERFSAKCLPNSPCSLEIQATKLEDSAVYFCASSQSQQGGAFFGQGTRLTVV.

The chain links TRBV5-1 to TRBJ1-6, with D maybe TRBD1 (5 bases). CDR3 length: 14 residues. V lost 0 bases to trimming and J lost 10 bases, with 11 bases between them. Germline V gene data show CDR1 as SGHRS and CDR2 as YFSETQ. The CDR3 loop is CASSLGDQGSPLHF. The DNA for the CDR3 is TGCGCCAGCAGCTTGGGAGACCAGGGCTCACCCCTCCACTTT. The full variable domain, its missing parts supplied by reference TRBV5-1 and TRBJ1-6, is KAGVTQTPRYLIKTRGQQVTLSCSPISGHRSVSWYQQTPGQGLQFLFEYFSETQRNKGNFPGRFSGRQFSNSRSEMNVSTLELGDSALYLCASSLGDQGSPLHFGNGTRLTVT.

V is TRBV6-5 and J is TRBJ1-5; D gene unclear. V was cut by 6 bases and J by 11 bases, with 11 bases left in between. CDR3 size: 11 residues. The germline V gene has CDR1 MNHEY and CDR2 SVGAGI. CDR3 in DNA: TGTGCCAGCAGCAACGGCGGGTCCCAGCATTTT. It codes for CASSNGGSQHF.

This chain joins TRBV28 and TRBJ1-5; 7 positions agree with TRBD1. CDR1 is MDHEN, CDR2 SYDVKM, per germline. The CDR3 totals 16 residues. After removal of 3 bases from V and 6 bases from J, the junction contained 11 bases not matched to a gene. The CDR3 is CASSFVGGPLSQPQHF. CDR3 nucleotide sequence: TGTGCCAGCAGTTTCGTAGGGGGCCCGCTTAGTCAGCCCCAGCATTTT.

V gene TRBV30 combines with J gene TRBJ1-5, with 7 bases identical to TRBD1. With V trimmed by 8 bases and J by 0 bases, 7 bases remained unmatched. Germline assignment: CDR1 GTSNPN and CDR2 SVGIG (reference sequence). This CDR3 region has 14 residues. The CDR3 here is CAPDRSYSNQPQHF. The DNA for the CDR3 is TGTGCCCCGGACAGGAGTTATAGCAATCAGCCCCAGCATTTT.

The chain combines TRBV28 with TRBJ2-7; TRBD1 matches at 7 bases. Germline V gives CDR1 MDHEN, CDR2 SYDVKM. CDR3 size: 15 residues. Losses at the gene ends were 6 bases for V and 3 bases for J; bases not matched to a gene: 11. The CDR3 bases are TGTGCCAGCAGCAATGCCCTGAGGGGGCTCTACGAGCAGTACTTC. It is translated as CASSNALRGLYEQYF.

This chain joins TRBV30 and TRBJ2-7; tentative D call: TRBD2 (9 bases). Germline loops: CDR1 GTSNPN, CDR2 SVGIG (reference sequence). The V gene lost 2 bases and the J gene lost 5 bases, with 16 bases spanning the gap. The CDR3 is 14 residues long. In DNA form, the CDR3 reads TGTGCCTGGAGTAGGCTAGCGGGACAGGACGAGCAGTACTTC. Protein sequence: CAWSRLAGQDEQYF.

This clone was detected only once. The chain is built from TRBV9 and TRBJ2-7, with D possibly TRBD2 on 6 matching bases. Germline CDR1 reads SGDLS; CDR2 reads YYNGEE. The length of the CDR3 is 13 residues. The V end lost 5 bases, the J end lost 0 bases, and 9 bases lay between the germline ends. The CDR3 spells CASSRGDSYEQYF. The CDR3 DNA reads TGTGCCAGCAGTCGCGGGGACTCCTACGAGCAGTACTTC.

The CDR3 loop reads CASSRRDYNEQFF. CDR3 nucleotide sequence: TGTGCCAGCAGCCGACGGGACTACAATGAGCAGTTCTTC. The V gene is TRBV3-1 (or the pseudogene TRBV3-2), the J gene TRBJ2-1; weak D call: TRBD2 (5 bases). V lost 4 bases and J 3 bases, leaving 7 bases between the germline ends. Germline values: CDR1 LGHDT, CDR2 YNNKEL (reference sequence). The CDR3 covers 13 residues.